This T cell receptor beta chain was captured by sequencing in a study of blood T cells in healthy people across ages. General study points: Naive T cell percentage showed a strong correlation with TCR beta diversity. The fall in TCR beta diversity per million T cells was roughly linear with age.

Remarks on this clonotype: Its cognate antigen is unknown. This may be a read error, as it is one base from a much larger clone.

Together with a sample-barcoded 5' primer, a J-beta primer mix was included in a second PCR lasting about 7 to 11 cycles. There were at least 3 million CDR3-containing paired-end reads obtained from each sample. MiXCR, applied by TCRdb to the 5' RACE reads, yields one record per CDR3 protein. The sample carries around 900,000 distinct CDR3 sequences, under 35% recorded once. The V end was cut by 7 bases, the J end by 7 bases, with 23 bases between. CDR3 size: 15 residues. CDR1 and CDR2 (germline): MNHEY, SVGEGT. This TCR derives from an elderly woman in good health. Sequenced material: blood. The gene calls are TRBV6-2 or TRBV6-3 and TRBJ2-7, with D possibly TRBD1 on 7 matching bases. For the CDR3, the DNA is TGTGCCAGCATCCACAGGGGAGGTCACTACAATGAGCAGTACTTC. It is translated as CASIHRGGHYNEQYF.